This TCR beta chain is from a study of T cell responses to AZD1222 COVID-19 vaccine. About the research overall: Second-dose intervals near 4 or 12 weeks were combined.

Repertoires were generated with immunoSEQ multiplex PCR, while TCRdb's copy carries only in-frame clones and drops some. Here the sample spans approximately 110,000 clones, around 89% being singletons. Germline CDR1 reads MDHEN; CDR2 reads SYDVKM. This CDR3 has 14 amino acids. Trimming left V 11 bases short and J 5 bases short, with 18 bases between. The receptor comes from an adult in good health. The chain is built from TRBV28 and TRBJ2-2, with D possibly matching TRBD2 (6 bases). The material sequenced was peripheral blood, taken on day 0 of AZD1222 vaccination. Here the CDR3 DNA reads TGTGCCTCCACGAGGGGCGCGGGAACCGGGGAGCTGTTTTTT. Encoded protein: CASTRGAGTGELFF. The complete variable domain, with remaining parts taken from reference TRBV28 and TRBJ2-2, reads DVKVTQSSRYLVKRTGEKVFLECVQDMDHENMFWYRQDPGLGLRLIYFSYDVKMKEKGDIPEGYSVSREKKERFSLILESASTNQTSMYLCASTRGAGTGELFFGEGSRLTVL.